The 32 T cell receptor beta chains listed next were all sequenced from one sample in a study of response to subunit inactivated influenza vaccine. One entry per CDR3 protein, called by TCRdb with MiXCR from the RT-PCR reads. The sample has 450,000 to 600,000 distinct CDR3 sequences; 15% to 20% are singletons. Source: CD4+ T cells sorted from PBMCs, taken 23 to 25 months after vaccination. The receptors originated from a man between 50 and 69 years old who received an inactivated influenza vaccine.

This clonotype was detected ten times or more. The chain has TRBV6-1 and TRBJ2-1, with 8 bases that match TRBD1. The germline gives CDR1 MNHNS, CDR2 SASEGT. With 6 bases clipped from V and 4 bases from J, the junction kept 11 bases outside the gene matches. The CDR3 runs to 16 residues. CDR3 residues: CASSTSGTGPYNEQFF. CDR3 in DNA: TGTGCCAGCAGCACTAGTGGGACAGGACCATACAATGAGCAGTTCTTC.

The V gene is TRBV29-1, the J gene TRBJ2-3, with D possibly being TRBD1 (6 bases). The V end lost 4 bases, the J end lost 2 bases, and 13 bases lay between the germline ends. This CDR3 is 14 amino acids long. Looked up from germline, CDR1 is SQVTM and CDR2 is ANQGSEA. The CDR3 protein is CSVASRGHTDTQYF. CDR3 DNA sequence: TGCAGCGTTGCCAGCAGGGGTCACACAGATACGCAGTATTTT.

This clonotype was detected a few times. The V call is TRBV28, the J call TRBJ2-5; D possibly corresponds to TRBD1 (6 bases). CDR1 and CDR2 (germline): MDHEN, SYDVKM. Trimming stripped 7 bases from V and 3 bases from J, with 15 bases between. The CDR3 has 14 amino acids. CDR3 sequence: CASNRGQVKETQYF. CDR3 DNA: TGTGCCAGCAACCGGGGACAAGTAAAAGAGACCCAGTACTTC.

This clonotype has ten or more counts. The rearrangement links TRBV4-3 to TRBJ2-3, with D uncertain. The V gene's germline CDR1 is LGHNA and CDR2 YSLEER. The CDR3 has 16 residues. V dropped 0 bases and J dropped 1 base, with 11 bases sitting between them. The CDR3 spells CASSQDLSPGTDTQYF. DNA for the CDR3: TGCGCCAGCAGCCAAGATCTAAGCCCGGGCACAGATACGCAGTATTTT.

This clonotype has a count of ten or more. J is TRBJ1-1 and V is TRBV20-1; 7 bases are a match to TRBD1. The CDR3 contains 12 residues. The V segment lost 4 bases and the J segment 3 bases; nucleotides outside the gene matches: 2. Germline V gives CDR1 DFQATT, CDR2 SNEGSKA (reference sequence). The CDR3 sequence is CSATGGHTEAFF. CDR3 sequence (DNA): TGCAGTGCTACAGGGGGGCACACTGAAGCTTTCTTT.

The chain uses TRBV5-1 and TRBJ2-2; TRBD2 is a possible D gene (6 bases). Germline CDR1 and CDR2: SGHRS and YFSETQ. The CDR3 covers 15 residues. The V end was cut by 4 bases, the J end by 6 bases, with 16 bases between. DNA for the CDR3: TGCGCCAGCAGCCCGGGGGTGGCTCAGGCCGGGGAGCTGTTTTTT. Translated, it gives CASSPGVAQAGELFF.

The chain is built from TRBV6-5 and TRBJ2-1; 7 bases align to TRBD2. The germline V gene encodes CDR1 MNHEY and CDR2 SVGAGI. Trimming took 3 bases from V and 3 from J; bases not matched to a gene: 14. The CDR3 has 18 amino acids. Written as DNA, the CDR3 is TGTGCCAGCAGTTATTTTTTTAGCGGGCTAAGCTACTACAATGAGCAGTTCTTC. It specifies CASSYFFSGLSYYNEQFF.

This clonotype was seen at least ten times. The chain is built from TRBV10-3 and TRBJ2-7; D not certain. Germline assignment: CDR1 ENHRY and CDR2 SYGVKD. This CDR3 comprises 13 residues. V lost 0 bases to trimming and J lost 3 bases, with 6 bases between them. The CDR3 is CAISESMGYEQYF. CDR3 DNA sequence: TGTGCCATCAGTGAGTCGATGGGCTACGAGCAGTACTTC.

The CDR3, as DNA: TGTGCCAGCAGCCCCTTGAGGGGTTTCACAGATACGCAGTATTTT. It specifies CASSPLRGFTDTQYF. The chain couples TRBV12-3 or TRBV12-4 to TRBJ2-3; D could derive from TRBD1 or TRBD2 (5 bases each). This CDR3 is built from 15 residues. With 6 bases removed from V and 2 bases from J, the gap between germline ends came to 15 bases.

J is TRBJ2-2 and V is TRBV29-1; D is ambiguous. The V end lost 6 bases, the J end lost 2 bases, and 13 bases lay between the germline ends. The CDR3 has 14 residues. In germline, CDR1 is SQVTM, CDR2 ANQGSEA. For the CDR3, the DNA is TGCAGCGTCTCCTCCTTTGCAAACACCGGGGAGCTGTTTTTT. It specifies CSVSSFANTGELFF.

This clonotype turned up a few times. The chain joins TRBV7-3 to TRBJ2-2, with D unresolved. The CDR3 is 15 amino acids. The germline V gene has CDR1 SGHTA and CDR2 FQGTGA. The V end lost 0 bases, the J end lost 3 bases, and 8 bases lay between the germline ends. This CDR3 reads CASSLTGTHTGELFF. CDR3 coding DNA: TGTGCCAGCAGCTTAACTGGCACACACACCGGGGAGCTGTTTTTT. The full variable domain, with the rest looked up from reference TRBV7-3 and TRBJ2-2, is GAGVSQTPSNKVTEKGKYVELRCDPISGHTALYWYRQSLGQGPEFLIYFQGTGAADDSGLPNDRFFAVRPEGSVSTLKIQRTERGDSAVYLCASSLTGTHTGELFFGEGSRLTVL.

In its sample, this clonotype was seen a few times. This chain links TRBV19 with TRBJ2-1; 8 bases line up with TRBD1. The CDR3 spans 15 residues. Germline V gene lookup returns CDR1 LNHDA and CDR2 SQIVND (reference sequence). V was pared by 6 bases and J by 1 base, with 5 bases of the junction left unmatched. CDR3 sequence: CASRETGGSYNEQFF. CDR3 DNA sequence: TGTGCCAGTAGGGAAACAGGGGGGTCCTACAATGAGCAGTTCTTC. Based on the CDR3 plus reference TRBV19 and TRBJ2-1, the full variable domain is DGGITQSPKYLFRKEGQNVTLSCEQNLNHDAMYWYRQDPGQGLRLIYYSQIVNDFQKGDIAEGYSVSREKKESFPLTVTSAQKNPTAFYLCASRETGGSYNEQFFGPGTRLTVL.

A note on this clonotype: Compared with germline, one end of the junction differs, possibly owing to a read error. This chain connects TRBV20-1 to TRBJ2-1, with 7 bases matching TRBD2. The CDR3 contains 14 residues. From germline, CDR1 is DFQATT and CDR2 SNEGSKA (reference sequence). In DNA, the CDR3 is TGCAGTGTTAGATGGACTAGTTGGGTCAATGAGCAGTTCTTC. Its translation is CSVRWTSWVNEQFF.

This clonotype was observed a handful of times. V usage is TRBV28 and J usage is TRBJ2-2; the D is unclear. Trimming took 6 bases from V and 7 from J, leaving 15 bases between them. The CDR3 sequence is 14 residues long. Looked up from germline, CDR1 is MDHEN and CDR2 is SYDVKM. CDR3 in DNA: TGTGCCAGCAGCCTCCCGAGGATAGGCGGGGAGCTGTTTTTT. Translated, it gives CASSLPRIGGELFF.

A few counts support this clonotype. The V and J genes are TRBV20-1 and TRBJ1-1, with D maybe TRBD1 (6 bases). The CDR3 sequence is 19 residues long. V was pared by 5 bases and J by 3 bases, with 31 bases between. CDR1 is DFQATT, CDR2 SNEGSKA, per germline (reference sequence). The CDR3 DNA sequence: TGCAGTGCTCGAGGGATAAGGGAAGGGGGACTTGCCCTGGACACTGAAGCTTTCTTT. Its protein product is CSARGIREGGLALDTEAFF.

This sequence joins TRBV4-1 and TRBJ1-6; D call uncertain. CDR3 size: 13 residues. The germline gives CDR1 MGHRA, CDR2 YSYEKL. V was cut by 0 bases and J by 11 bases, with 8 bases left in between. Written as DNA, the CDR3 is TGCGCCAGCAGCCAAGAGGCCGTCCCACCCCTCCACTTT. This encodes CASSQEAVPPLHF.

This clonotype was observed at least ten times. V gene TRBV11-2 combines with J gene TRBJ2-7; D may be TRBD2 (5 bases). The ends were cut back, 1 base at V and 7 bases at J, with 14 bases in the middle. Germline assignment: CDR1 SGHAT and CDR2 FQNNGV. The CDR3 runs to 14 residues. CDR3 DNA: TGTGCCAGCAGCTTAGGGCTCCAGGCGGGTGAGCAGTACTTC. Protein product: CASSLGLQAGEQYF.

The rearrangement links TRBV6-5 to TRBJ2-2, with a weak D call TRBD2 (6 bases). From germline, CDR1 is MNHEY and CDR2 SVGAGI. CDR3 length: 16 amino acids. V was clipped by 1 base and J by 0 bases, with 9 bases between them. DNA of the CDR3: TGTGCCAGCAGTTACTGGGGAGGTGCGAACACCGGGGAGCTGTTTTTT. This sequence encodes CASSYWGGANTGELFF.

This clonotype was observed a few times. The rearrangement uses TRBV5-6 and TRBJ2-1; 8 bases are shared with TRBD2. The germline CDR1 and CDR2 sequences are SGHDT and YYEEEE. The CDR3 sequence is 15 residues long. V dropped 4 bases and J dropped 9; count of bases not matched to a gene: 12. The CDR3 loop is CASSRGLAPSSEQFF. The CDR3 region has the DNA TGTGCCAGCAGCAGAGGACTAGCCCCCTCCAGTGAGCAGTTCTTC.

This clonotype was observed many times. The chain links TRBV5-1 to TRBJ2-1; TRBD1 is a possible D gene (7 bases). V lost 5 bases to trimming and J lost 5 bases, with 17 bases between them. The CDR3 has 15 residues. Looked up from germline, CDR1 is SGHRS and CDR2 is YFSETQ. The CDR3 reads CASREGAIVHNEQFF. The CDR3 DNA is TGCGCCAGCAGGGAGGGGGCGATAGTCCACAATGAGCAGTTCTTC.

The chain carries TRBV4-2 and TRBJ2-2; weak D call: TRBD1 (6 bases). CDR1 is LGHNA, CDR2 YNFKEQ, per germline. The V and J ends lost 3 bases and 4 bases respectively, with 15 bases between them. The CDR3 is 16 residues long. The CDR3 protein is CASSQDTGFGTGELFF. CDR3 coding DNA: TGTGCCAGCAGCCAGGACACAGGGTTCGGCACCGGGGAGCTGTTTTTT.

This clonotype has a handful of counts. The J gene is TRBJ2-1, the V gene TRBV11-2; the D gene could be TRBD1 or TRBD2 (5 bases each). V lost 3 bases, J lost 0 bases, and 12 bases lay in between. Germline V gives CDR1 SGHAT, CDR2 FQNNGV. This CDR3 is built from 16 residues. CDR3 coding DNA: TGTGCCAGCAGCTTGAGAGGGGACCTCTCCTACAATGAGCAGTTCTTC. Translation: CASSLRGDLSYNEQFF.

The CDR3 loop is CASSSRLAATGELFF. CDR3 coding DNA: TGTGCCAGCAGCTCAAGACTAGCGGCCACCGGGGAGCTGTTTTTT. This chain links TRBV3-1 with TRBJ2-2; 9 bases fit TRBD2. This CDR3 spans 15 amino acids. Germline values: CDR1 LGHDT, CDR2 YNNKEL (reference sequence). V trimming: 5 bases; J trimming: 4 bases; junction bases outside the gene matches: 5. Looking up the rest from reference TRBV3-1 and TRBJ2-2 gives the full variable domain: DTAVSQTPKYLVTQMGNDKSIKCEQNLGHDTMYWYKQDSKKFLKIMFSYNNKELIINETVPNRFSPKSPDKAHLNLHINSLELGDSAVYFCASSSRLAATGELFFGEGSRLTVL.

This clonotype was counted only a few times. V gene TRBV7-2 combines with J gene TRBJ2-1; the D is unclear. This CDR3 is 13 amino acids long. CDR1 and CDR2 (germline): SGHTA, FQGNSA. With 5 bases removed from V and 7 bases from J, the gap between germline ends came to 12 bases. CDR3 coding DNA: TGTGCCAGCAGCCCTATGGGATCAAATGAGCAGTTCTTC. Its protein product is CASSPMGSNEQFF.

The V and J genes are TRBV4-1 and TRBJ2-1; tentatively, D is TRBD1 (5 bases). Per germline, CDR1 MGHRA and CDR2 YSYEKL. This CDR3 spans 13 amino acids. V was shortened by 4 bases and J by 8 bases, with 12 bases between the two germline ends. CDR3 bases: TGCGCCAGCAGCCCGCAGGGTTTCTATGAGCAGTTCTTC. Translation gives CASSPQGFYEQFF.

The genes are TRBV29-1 and TRBJ1-3, with 8 bases lining up with TRBD1. The germline V gene encodes CDR1 SQVTM and CDR2 ANQGSEA. This CDR3 comprises 16 residues. V shed 3 bases, J shed 0 bases, and the junction held 7 bases outside the gene matches. In DNA form, the CDR3 reads TGCAGCGTTGATGGACAGGGCCTCAGCTCTGGAAACACCATATATTTT. Its translation: CSVDGQGLSSGNTIYF.

In this sample, this clonotype turned up a few times. The chain carries TRBV28 and TRBJ2-1, with D uncertain. Germline CDR1 and CDR2: MDHEN and SYDVKM. CDR3 length: 15 amino acids. V lost 5 bases, J lost 8 bases, and 19 bases lay in between. The CDR3 bases are TGTGCCAGCAGTCTCCCCCGGCTGGGTTCCGATGAGCAGTTCTTC. Protein product: CASSLPRLGSDEQFF. Full variable domain (rest looked up from reference TRBV28 and TRBJ2-1): DVKVTQSSRYLVKRTGEKVFLECVQDMDHENMFWYRQDPGLGLRLIYFSYDVKMKEKGDIPEGYSVSREKKERFSLILESASTNQTSMYLCASSLPRLGSDEQFFGPGTRLTVL.

In DNA, the CDR3 is TGTGCCAGTAGGACAGGGGTTGGATTGAGCAATCAGCCCCAGCATTTT. Residues: CASRTGVGLSNQPQHF. V and J are TRBV6-1 and TRBJ1-5; TRBD1 agrees at 9 bases. J gave up 1 base and V 9 bases, and 10 bases lay outside the gene matches. The CDR3 totals 16 residues. The germline V gene encodes CDR1 MNHNS and CDR2 SASEGT.

This clonotype has more than one count but fewer than ten. As DNA, the CDR3 is TGTGCCAGCAGTCCACTAGGCAGGGGGCTTTTCTTT. Amino acid sequence: CASSPLGRGLFF. V and J are TRBV12-3 or TRBV12-4 and TRBJ1-1; 8 bases agree with TRBD1. V lost 5 bases, J lost 13 bases, and 9 bases stayed unmatched. This CDR3 has 12 amino acids.

The gene calls are TRBV20-1 and TRBJ2-7; 14 nucleotides align to TRBD2. The CDR3 runs 15 residues. Trimming took 3 bases from V and 7 from J; bases not matched to a gene: 8. CDR1 is DFQATT, CDR2 SNEGSKA, per germline (reference sequence). CDR3 DNA: TGCAGTGCTAGGGATGGGACTAGCGGGAGAAAAGAGCAGTACTTC. Protein: CSARDGTSGRKEQYF.

This clonotype was counted between two and nine times. The gene calls are TRBV3-1 and TRBJ2-7, with 7 bases matching TRBD1. In germline, CDR1 is LGHDT, CDR2 YNNKEL (reference sequence). J lost 7 bases, V lost 4 bases, and 7 bases had no gene match. This CDR3 comprises 13 residues. The CDR3 protein is CASSLLGQREQYF. The CDR3 nucleotides read TGTGCCAGCAGCCTCCTGGGACAGCGGGAGCAGTACTTC.

V is TRBV6-2 or TRBV6-3 and J is TRBJ2-6; D is uncertain. The CDR3 consists of 17 residues. V was clipped by 7 bases and J by 0 bases, with 16 bases between them. Germline V CDR1 and CDR2: MNHEY, SVGEGT. The CDR3 DNA sequence: TGTGCCAGCACCCACTGGCTACCCAGCTCTGGGGCCAACGTCCTGACTTTC. Translated: CASTHWLPSSGANVLTF.